This TCR beta chain appears in the sequencing data of a study of CD8+CD57+ T cells in acquired aplastic anemia. Previously, flow cytometry had revealed CD8+CD57+ cell expansion in the patients chosen for sequencing. In all patients, the disease was severe acquired aplastic anemia. Template material for TCR beta VDJ and CDR3 profiling consisted of genomic DNA. TCRdb reprocessed the reads with MiXCR, giving one entry per CDR3 protein. Among about 200,000 distinct CDR3 sequences listed, 60% to 80% were seen once. With V trimmed by 5 bases and J by 8 bases, 9 bases remained unmatched. In germline, CDR1 is SEHNR, CDR2 FQNEAQ (reference sequence). There are 14 residues in the CDR3.

The receptor was isolated from a human donor with aplastic anemia. The sequenced material came from sorted CD4+, CD8+, or CD8+CD57+ T cells (not recorded which) from PBMCs. This chain joins TRBV7-9 and TRBJ2-1; 7 nucleotides agree with TRBD1. CDR3 DNA sequence: TGTGCCAGCAGCACAAGGGGGCTCAGCGATGAGCAGTTCTTC. Translating gives CASSTRGLSDEQFF.